The clone carrying this T cell receptor beta chain was seen only a few times. These data belong to a study of cytomegalovirus exposure and HLA in healthy donors. Trimming took off 6 bases at V and 0 bases at J, with 6 bases between the two ends. The CDR3 is 13 residues long. Germline loops: CDR1 LNHDA, CDR2 SQIVND (reference sequence). TCRdb's copy holds only in-frame clones and misses some; the assay was immunoSEQ multiplex PCR. The table includes under 100,000 clones, 85% to 95% detected once. Input material: PBMCs. This receptor was taken from a young woman in good health and CMV-seronegative. The J gene is TRBJ1-5, the V gene TRBV19; D gene unclear. CDR3 sequence: CASRADSNQPQHF. The CDR3 DNA is TGTGCCAGTAGGGCGGATAGCAATCAGCCCCAGCATTTT.